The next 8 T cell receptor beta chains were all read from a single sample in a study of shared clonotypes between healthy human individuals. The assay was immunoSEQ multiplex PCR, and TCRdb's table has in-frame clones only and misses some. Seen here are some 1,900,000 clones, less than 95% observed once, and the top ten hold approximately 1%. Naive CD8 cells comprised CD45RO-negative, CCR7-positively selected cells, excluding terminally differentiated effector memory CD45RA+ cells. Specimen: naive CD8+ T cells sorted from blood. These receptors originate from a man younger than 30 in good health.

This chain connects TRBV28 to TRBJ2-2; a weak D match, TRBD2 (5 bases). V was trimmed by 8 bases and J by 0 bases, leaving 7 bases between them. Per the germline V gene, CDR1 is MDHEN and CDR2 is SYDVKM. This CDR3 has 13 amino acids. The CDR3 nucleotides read TGTGCCAGCCGGGGAGCGAACACCGGGGAGCTGTTTTTT. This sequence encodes CASRGANTGELFF.

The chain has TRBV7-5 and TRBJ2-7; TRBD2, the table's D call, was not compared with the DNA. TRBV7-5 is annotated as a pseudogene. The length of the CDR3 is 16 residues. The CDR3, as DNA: TGTGCCAGAAGTGCCAACGCGGGGGGTTCCTCCTACGAGCAGTACTTC. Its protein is CARSANAGGSSYEQYF.

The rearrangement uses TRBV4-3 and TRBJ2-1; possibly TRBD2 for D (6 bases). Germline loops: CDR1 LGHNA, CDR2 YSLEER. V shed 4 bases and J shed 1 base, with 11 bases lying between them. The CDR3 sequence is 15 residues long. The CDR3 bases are TGCGCCAGCAGCCCGGGGCTAGCGTCCTACAATGAGCAGTTCTTC. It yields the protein CASSPGLASYNEQFF.

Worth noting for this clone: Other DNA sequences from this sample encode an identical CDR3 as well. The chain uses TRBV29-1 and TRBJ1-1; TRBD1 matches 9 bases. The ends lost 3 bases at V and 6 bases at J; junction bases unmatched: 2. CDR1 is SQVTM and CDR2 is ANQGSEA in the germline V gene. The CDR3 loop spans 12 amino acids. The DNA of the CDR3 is TGCAGCGTTGAGGGACAGGGCGCTGAAGCTTTCTTT. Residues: CSVEGQGAEAFF.

The CDR3, as DNA: TGTGCCAGCAGCGGGACGGCCCCTACTCTGAACTATGGCTACACCTTC. Its translation: CASSGTAPTLNYGYTF. The V gene is TRBV9, the J gene TRBJ1-2; no clear D. The CDR3 is 16 amino acids. The ends were cut back, 3 bases at V and 2 bases at J, with 17 bases in the middle. The germline V gene encodes CDR1 SGDLS and CDR2 YYNGEE.

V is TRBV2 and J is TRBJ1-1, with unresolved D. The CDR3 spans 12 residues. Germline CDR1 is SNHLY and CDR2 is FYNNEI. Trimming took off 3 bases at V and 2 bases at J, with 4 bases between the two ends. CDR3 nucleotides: TGTGCCAGCAGTGACAGCAACACTGAAGCTTTCTTT. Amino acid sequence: CASSDSNTEAFF.

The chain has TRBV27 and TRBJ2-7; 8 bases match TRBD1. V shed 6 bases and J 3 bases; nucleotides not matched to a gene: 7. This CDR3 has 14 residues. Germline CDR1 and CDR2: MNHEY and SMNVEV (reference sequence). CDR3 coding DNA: TGTGCCAGCAGCCCGGGACAGGCCTACTACGAGCAGTACTTC. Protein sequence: CASSPGQAYYEQYF.

The DNA for the CDR3 is TGTGCCAGTAGTATATTCCTGGGCTACGAGCAGTACTTC. Amino acids: CASSIFLGYEQYF. This chain joins TRBV19 and TRBJ2-7; unclear D gene. In germline, CDR1 is LNHDA, CDR2 SQIVND (reference sequence). Trimming took off 2 bases at V and 3 bases at J, with 8 bases between the two ends. This CDR3 comprises 13 residues.